This T cell receptor beta chain stems from a study of blood T cell repertoires in COVID-19. Overall study context: Whether acute or convalescent, the COVID-19 samples came from the United States, Italy and Spain. Sources were T cells, B-cell-depleted T cells, or PBMCs; the material itself was cDNA or gDNA.

Methods used by the authors: Amplification of reference gene primers provided the estimated nucleated cell counts. TCRdb's table, derived via immunoSEQ multiplex PCR, lists solely in-frame clones and lacks some. Clonal size and the V and J genes are those of that table, whereas D and trimming came from the DNA. This sample has 35,000 to 50,000 clones, with 80% to 90% found just once. This clone is deemed medium-sized (0.01 to 0.1%). Between the trimmed V and J ends, which lost 0 bases and 8 bases, there was a span of 16 bases. The CDR3 contains 16 residues. Germline V gene lookup returns CDR1 MNHNY and CDR2 SVGAGI (reference sequence).

The chain couples TRBV6-6 to TRBJ1-4, with D maybe TRBD1 (5 bases). The receptor was isolated from a man aged 60-69 years with active COVID-19. The sample was peripheral blood. The CDR3 region is CASSYSMVVNREKLFF. In DNA, the CDR3 is TGTGCCAGCAGTTACTCGATGGTAGTAAACAGGGAAAAACTGTTTTTT.